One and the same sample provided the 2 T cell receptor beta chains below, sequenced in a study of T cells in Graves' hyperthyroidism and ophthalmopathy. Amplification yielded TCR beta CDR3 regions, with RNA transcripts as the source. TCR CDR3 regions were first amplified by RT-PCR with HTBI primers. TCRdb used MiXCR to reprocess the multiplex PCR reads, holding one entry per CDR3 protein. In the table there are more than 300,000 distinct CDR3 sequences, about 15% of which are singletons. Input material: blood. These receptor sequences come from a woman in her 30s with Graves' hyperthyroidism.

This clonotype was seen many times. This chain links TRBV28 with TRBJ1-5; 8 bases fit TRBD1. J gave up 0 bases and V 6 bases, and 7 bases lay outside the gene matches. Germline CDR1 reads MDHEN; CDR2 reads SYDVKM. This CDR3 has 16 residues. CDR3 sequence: CASRKTGVYSNQPQHF. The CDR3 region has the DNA TGTGCCAGCAGAAAGACAGGGGTTTATAGCAATCAGCCCCAGCATTTT.

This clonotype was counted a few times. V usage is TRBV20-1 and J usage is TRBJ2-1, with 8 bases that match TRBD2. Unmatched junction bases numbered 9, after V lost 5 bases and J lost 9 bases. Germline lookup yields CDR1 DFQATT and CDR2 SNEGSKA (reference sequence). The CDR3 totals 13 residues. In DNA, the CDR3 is TGCAGTGCTCCCCGAAGCGGGAGCCCTGAGCAGTTCTTC. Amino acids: CSAPRSGSPEQFF.